This TCR beta chain is from a study of blood T cells in healthy people across ages. Drawn from each donor were ten milliliters of peripheral blood. A minimum of 5 micrograms of total RNA was extracted per sample. Germline V gene data show CDR1 as SGHRS and CDR2 as YFSETQ. V was shortened by 4 bases and J by 4 bases, with 14 bases between the two germline ends. This CDR3 has 14 amino acids. In regard to this clonotype: As yet, its antigen is unknown.

A J-beta primer mix and a sample-barcoded 5' primer were used in a second PCR of roughly 6 to 11 cycles. Each CDR3 protein is one row after TCRdb ran MiXCR on the 5' RACE reads. This sample carries some 1.6 million distinct CDR3 sequences, about 35% of them seen once, and the ten largest clones take about 11%. Broader study findings: Diversity of TCR beta per million T cells declined in a roughly linear way with age. With naive T cell percentage, TCR beta diversity showed a strong correlation.

The V gene is TRBV5-1, the J gene TRBJ1-1; possible D gene TRBD1, 6 bases. Sequencing was done on a sample of blood. The clonotype comes from a woman aged 25 to 39 in good health. DNA of the CDR3: TGCGCCAGCAGCCGATGGGACACGAGCACTGAAGCTTTCTTT. Amino acids: CASSRWDTSTEAFF.